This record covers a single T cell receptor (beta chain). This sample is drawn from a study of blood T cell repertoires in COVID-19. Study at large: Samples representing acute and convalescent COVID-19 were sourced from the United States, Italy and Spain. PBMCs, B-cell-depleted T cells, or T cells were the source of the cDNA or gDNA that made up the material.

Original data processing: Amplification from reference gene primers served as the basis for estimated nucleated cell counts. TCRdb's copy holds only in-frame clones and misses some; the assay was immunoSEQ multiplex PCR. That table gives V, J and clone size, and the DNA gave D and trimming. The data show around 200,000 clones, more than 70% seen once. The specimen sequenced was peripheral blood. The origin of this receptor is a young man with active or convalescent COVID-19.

For the CDR3, the DNA is TGTGCCAGCAGTCCCCAGAGGCGGGGGTACGAGCAGTACTTC. Residues: CASSPQRRGYEQYF. V usage is TRBV11-2 and J usage is TRBJ2-7, with 7 bases that match TRBD2. V shed 6 bases and J 4 bases; nucleotides not matched to a gene: 9. Germline CDR1 and CDR2: SGHAT and FQNNGV. This CDR3 has 14 amino acids.